One TCR beta chain is described in this entry. No antigen is known for it. The source of the sample is a study of cytomegalovirus exposure and HLA in healthy donors. Overall study findings and caveats: From TCR beta sequences, most subjects' HLA-A and HLA-B alleles were reportedly predicted accurately.

This PCR relied on a set of 60 Vbeta primers and 13 Jbeta primers. The method was immunoSEQ multiplex PCR; TCRdb's version includes in-frame clones alone and lacks a portion of them. The profile covers about 160,000 clones, with roughly four fifths appearing a single time and about 10% taken by the ten largest. This receptor was identified in a man between 45 and 60 years old in good health and CMV-seropositive. The sample comprised PBMCs.

The CDR3, as DNA: TGTGCCCGCACTTTAGGGCCGGGGATGAACACTGAAGCTTTCTTT. Encoded protein: CARTLGPGMNTEAFF. The gene calls are TRBV30 and TRBJ1-1; D gene unclear. CDR3 length equals 15 residues. The ends were cut back, 8 bases at V and 0 bases at J, with 19 bases in the middle. CDR1 and CDR2 (germline): GTSNPN, SVGIG (reference sequence).